This T cell receptor beta chain was captured in a study of blood T cell repertoires in COVID-19. For the study at large: Specimens from acute and convalescent COVID-19 originated in the United States, Italy and Spain. In each case, the material was cDNA or gDNA derived from T cells, B-cell-depleted T cells, or PBMCs.

The authors' processing: Reference gene primers were amplified, and this amplification served to estimate nucleated cell counts. The assay was immunoSEQ multiplex PCR, and TCRdb's table has in-frame clones only and misses some. V and J calls and clone size follow that table, whereas D and trimming were derived from the DNA. This repertoire shows about 210,000 clones, 84% found once; its top ten account for roughly 7.8%. This CDR3 is 13 amino acids long. Germline V CDR1 and CDR2: ENHRY, SYGVKD. Losses at the gene ends were 7 bases for V and 4 bases for J; bases not matched to a gene: 5. During active infection, Seattle patients enrolled and were then monitored through disease.

The chain uses TRBV10-3 and TRBJ1-2, with TRBD1 matching over 8 bases. Sequenced sample: peripheral blood. This TCR came from a woman of 80 years or more with COVID-19, enrolled during active disease. The CDR3 coding sequence is TGTGCCATCACGGACAGGGACTCCTATGGCTACACCTTC. As protein: CAITDRDSYGYTF.